The source of this T cell receptor (beta chain) is a study of human thymus T cells. Study outcomes and limitations: Usage of V and J genes appeared biased in thymic and blood repertoires.

The CDR3 loop spans 14 amino acids. Deletions cut 3 bases from V and 6 bases from J, with 9 bases between. In germline, CDR1 is MNHEY, CDR2 SMNVEV (reference sequence). For this clone: What it binds is unknown.

The table came from immunoSEQ multiplex PCR; TCRdb's copy has only in-frame clones and leaves some out. The data hold tens of thousands of clones, with 90% to 95% observed a single time. During surgery, about 0.5-1 mL peripheral blood was drawn from four of eight donors. Blood DNA came from all available leukocytes, not a fixed cell number. The TCR comes from a boy younger than two with a congenital heart defect but otherwise immunologically healthy. This rearrangement joins TRBV27 to TRBJ1-6; D is unclear. Sequencing was performed on blood. This CDR3 reads CASSFARPNSPLHF. The CDR3 DNA follows: TGTGCCAGCAGTTTCGCCAGGCCTAATTCACCCCTCCACTTT.